What follows is one T cell receptor beta chain and its context. What it binds is unknown. The sample is drawn from a study of early T cells in non-severe SARS-CoV-2 infection. On the study more broadly: Sequencing used unsorted whole-blood bulk RNA, so chains lack pairing. Study findings and constraints: Matching against VDJdb likely underestimated virus-specific expansions, favoring anti-spike CD8.

Unique molecular identifiers were attached to individual cDNA molecules. Each CDR3 protein gets one entry after TCRdb re-called the 5' RACE reads with MiXCR. There are fewer than 85,000 distinct CDR3 sequences in the sample; around 13% occur only once, and more than 1.2% lies in the top ten. This CDR3 contains 15 residues. CDR1 and CDR2 (germline): SQVTM, ANQGSEA. With 2 bases clipped from V and 6 bases from J, the junction kept 10 bases outside the gene matches. This TCR derives from an adult who was a healthcare worker with PCR-confirmed SARS-CoV-2 infection or an uninfected control (not recorded which). This rearrangement joins TRBV29-1 to TRBJ2-7, with TRBD2 identical over 10 bases. The sample comprised whole blood. As DNA, the CDR3 is TGCAGCGTTGAATATTTAGCGGGGGGCCGAGGCGAGCAGTACTTC. This translates into CSVEYLAGGRGEQYF.